The 25 T cell receptor beta chains below all came from one sample that was sequenced in a study of metastatic and nonmetastatic thyroid tumors. TCRdb re-called the PCR reads via MiXCR. This table has about 15,000 clones, roughly 29% appearing once. Each patient came to thyroid surgery without any prior treatment (of any kind). Sequencing used blood. These receptors came from a female donor with papillary thyroid cancer or a benign thyroid nodule (not recorded which). Some clones in this sample may be carry-over from other donors' samples.

This clone occurred a few times. CDR3 residues: CASSSGTSGYEQYF. For the CDR3, the DNA is TGTGCCAGCAGTTCCGGGACTAGCGGCTACGAGCAGTACTTC. V and J are TRBV28 and TRBJ2-7, with 11 positions matching TRBD2. Germline trimming cut 4 bases from V and 3 bases from J; bases unmatched to any gene: 2. Germline CDR1 and CDR2: MDHEN and SYDVKM. The CDR3 is made up of 14 amino acids.

The rearrangement joins TRBV18 to TRBJ2-7, with a weak D call TRBD1 (5 bases). Germline-derived CDR1 and CDR2 are KGHSH and LQKENI. V lost 3 bases and J lost 5, with 11 bases in between. CDR3 length: 13 amino acids. In DNA form, the CDR3 reads TGTGCCAGCTCACCGGCAGGGTCGAACGAGCAGTACTTC. Its translation is CASSPAGSNEQYF.

The sample holds many counts of this clone. This chain uses TRBV29-1 with TRBJ1-4, with D hard to call. V lost 3 bases, J lost 2 bases, and 10 bases lay in between. The germline V gene has CDR1 SQVTM and CDR2 ANQGSEA. This CDR3 spans 14 amino acids. This CDR3 reads CSVELAGTNEKLFF. In DNA form, the CDR3 reads TGCAGCGTTGAGCTGGCAGGCACTAATGAAAAACTGTTTTTT.

This clone has a count of ten or more. The rearrangement uses TRBV20-1 and TRBJ2-6; maybe TRBD2 (7 bases). In germline, CDR1 is DFQATT, CDR2 SNEGSKA (reference sequence). The CDR3 length is 15 residues. V dropped 6 bases and J dropped 4 bases, with 16 bases sitting between them. This CDR3 reads CSAAGRGYGANVLTF. The CDR3 DNA reads as TGCAGTGCAGCAGGGAGGGGGTACGGGGCCAACGTCCTGACTTTC.

This clone was seen many times. The chain uses TRBV10-1 and TRBJ2-3, with D perhaps being TRBD1 or TRBD2 (6 bases each). The germline V and J ends were trimmed by 2 bases and 4 bases, with 13 bases remaining between them. Germline loops: CDR1 WNHNN, CDR2 SYGVQD (reference sequence). This CDR3 spans 15 amino acids. The CDR3, as DNA: TGCGCCAGCAGTGAGCTGGGGGGCGCCGCAGATACGCAGTATTTT. It codes for CASSELGGAADTQYF.

This clone rates as medium-sized (0.01 to 0.1%). This rearrangement joins TRBV19 to TRBJ2-2; either TRBD1 or TRBD2 may fit D (5 bases each). V was shortened by 6 bases and J by 5 bases, with 16 bases between the two germline ends. Germline V gene data show CDR1 as LNHDA and CDR2 as SQIVND (reference sequence). The CDR3 covers 15 residues. CDR3 sequence (DNA): TGTGCCAGTAGCCCCGGGACCCCGGGGACCGGGGAGCTGTTTTTT. Translating it yields CASSPGTPGTGELFF.

The chain uses TRBV11-2 and TRBJ2-7, with D possibly TRBD2 on 5 matching bases. The germline V gene has CDR1 SGHAT and CDR2 FQNNGV. V gave up 2 bases and J gave up 6 bases, with 17 bases separating them. CDR3 length: 15 amino acids. The CDR3 nucleotides read TGTGCCAGCAGCTTAACGTTTGGGGAGCAGATCGAGCAGTACTTC. Amino acids: CASSLTFGEQIEQYF. The variable domain in full, completed from reference TRBV11-2 and TRBJ2-7, reads EAGVAQSPRYKIIEKRQSVAFWCNPISGHATLYWYQQILGQGPKLLIQFQNNGVVDDSQLPKDRFSAERLKGVDSTLKIQPAKLEDSAVYLCASSLTFGEQIEQYFGPGTRLTVT.

A remark on this clone: A read error may produce the germline difference seen at one junction end. The J gene is TRBJ2-7, the V gene TRBV20-1, with D perhaps given as TRBD1 or TRBD2 (5 bases each). CDR1 and CDR2 from the germline V gene are DFQATT and SNEGSKA (reference sequence). There are 12 residues in the CDR3. CDR3 sequence: CSGRGTNYEQYF. DNA for the CDR3: TGCAGTGGTAGAGGGACCAACTACGAGCAGTACTTC.

The sample holds many counts of this clone. Mismatch with germline at one junction end may stem from a read error. The same CDR3 is also encoded by other DNA sequences in this sample. This rearrangement joins TRBV20-1 to TRBJ2-5; D is perhaps TRBD2 (6 bases). The CDR3 spans 15 residues. Per germline, CDR1 DFQATT and CDR2 SNEGSKA (reference sequence). In nucleotides, the CDR3 is TGCAGCGCTATTAGGGCGGGGCGCGGTGACGAGACCCAGTACTTC. The encoded protein is CSAIRAGRGDETQYF.

This clone turned up a few times. The gene calls are TRBV19 and TRBJ2-7, with 13 nucleotides matching TRBD2. V was pared by 3 bases and J by 9 bases, with 2 bases of the junction left unmatched. CDR3 length: 13 amino acids. Germline V gives CDR1 LNHDA, CDR2 SQIVND (reference sequence). CDR3 protein: CASSMGTSGAQYF. CDR3 DNA sequence: TGTGCCAGTAGTATGGGGACTAGCGGGGCGCAGTACTTC.

This clone is labeled as medium-sized (0.01 to 0.1%). The V call is TRBV6-5, the J call TRBJ1-6; D ambiguous. V lost 2 bases, J lost 7 bases, and 15 bases lay in between. CDR1 and CDR2 from the germline V gene are MNHEY and SVGAGI. The CDR3 is made up of 16 amino acids. CDR3 sequence reads: CASSYPGPLGNSPLHF. In DNA form, the CDR3 reads TGTGCCAGCAGTTACCCCGGACCCCTTGGAAATTCACCCCTCCACTTT.

This chain links TRBV6-1 with TRBJ2-7; tentative D call: TRBD1 (6 bases). The CDR3 is 13 residues long. Trimming pared 5 bases from V and 7 bases from J, leaving 15 bases between. Germline-derived CDR1 and CDR2 are MNHNS and SASEGT. The CDR3 is CASSKTGRGEQYF. The CDR3 DNA reads TGTGCCAGCAGTAAAACAGGGCGAGGAGAGCAGTACTTC.

This clone was found many times. V gene TRBV2 combines with J gene TRBJ2-1, with D hard to call. Per the germline V gene, CDR1 is SNHLY and CDR2 is FYNNEI. This CDR3 is 12 amino acids long. V was shortened by 7 bases and J by 4 bases, with 8 bases between the two germline ends. The CDR3 sequence: CASNRAYNEQFF. The CDR3 DNA reads as TGTGCCAGCAATAGGGCGTACAATGAGCAGTTCTTC.

The rearrangement uses TRBV11-2 and TRBJ2-3; D is undetermined. The CDR3 sequence is 14 residues long. V lost 2 bases and J 2 bases, leaving 8 bases between the germline ends. Per germline, CDR1 SGHAT and CDR2 FQNNGV. CDR3 region: CASSLIWTTDTQYF. The CDR3 DNA sequence: TGTGCCAGCAGCTTAATCTGGACCACAGATACGCAGTATTTT. The entire variable domain, with the rest obtained from reference TRBV11-2 and TRBJ2-3, is as follows: EAGVAQSPRYKIIEKRQSVAFWCNPISGHATLYWYQQILGQGPKLLIQFQNNGVVDDSQLPKDRFSAERLKGVDSTLKIQPAKLEDSAVYLCASSLIWTTDTQYFGPGTRLTVL.

This chain joins TRBV4-2 and TRBJ1-2; possibly TRBD1 for D (5 bases). Trimming left V 5 bases short and J 7 bases short, with 14 bases between. The germline V gene has CDR1 LGHNA and CDR2 YNFKEQ. CDR3 length equals 13 residues. The CDR3 DNA follows: TGTGCCAGCAGCTGGGAGGGGCACGCTGGCTACACCTTC. This codes for CASSWEGHAGYTF.

A note on this clone: Its ends do not fully match the called genes, so a read error is possible. This chain links TRBV20-1 with TRBJ1-3; D is possibly TRBD1 (5 bases). CDR1 is DFQATT and CDR2 is SNEGSKA in the germline V gene (reference sequence). The CDR3 has 15 residues. Here the CDR3 DNA reads TGCAGTGCTAGAGGCGGGGGGTCCCATGGCACCACCAGATATTTT. Translation: CSARGGGSHGTTRYF.

In regard to this clone: A much larger clonotype is one base distant, so this may be a read error. The rearrangement links TRBV27 to TRBJ1-1; the D is unclear. V lost 2 bases, J lost 5 bases, and 18 bases lay in between. The CDR3 has 16 amino acids. Germline V gene data show CDR1 as MNHEY and CDR2 as SMNVEV (reference sequence). CDR3: CASSLRGKDPVTEAFF. The CDR3 nucleotides are TGTGCCAGCAGTTTAAGAGGCAAAGACCCGGTGACTGAAGCTTTCTTT.

The chain is built from TRBV5-1 and TRBJ1-5; D unclear. Looked up from germline, CDR1 is SGHRS and CDR2 is YFSETQ. This CDR3 region has 15 residues. The V end was cut by 0 bases, the J end by 3 bases, with 10 bases between. For the CDR3, the DNA is TGCGCCAGCAGCTTGGGGTACGCTAACAATCAGCCCCAGCATTTT. Translating gives CASSLGYANNQPQHF.

This clone is a singleton in its sample. The chain couples TRBV20-1 to TRBJ2-7; 8 bases are shared with TRBD2. The CDR3 runs 12 residues. V was pared by 6 bases and J by 2 bases, with 3 bases of the junction left unmatched. Germline CDR1 reads DFQATT; CDR2 reads SNEGSKA (reference sequence). The CDR3 coding sequence is TGCAGTGCCCCGGGACTAGCCTACGAGCAGTACTTC. This codes for CSAPGLAYEQYF.

This clone was detected only a few times. This rearrangement joins TRBV19 to TRBJ2-1; either TRBD1 or TRBD2 may fit D (5 bases each). Looked up from germline, CDR1 is LNHDA and CDR2 is SQIVND (reference sequence). CDR3 length equals 12 residues. Trimming removed 6 bases from V and 15 bases from J, with 18 bases in between. CDR3 bases: TGTGCCAGTAGCCCCGGGACCACTTTCCGGTTCTTC. It specifies CASSPGTTFRFF.

This clone was seen ten or more times. CDR3 sequence reads: CASAQGRDIQYF. The CDR3 coding sequence is TGTGCCAGTGCGCAGGGGAGGGACATTCAGTACTTC. The J gene is TRBJ2-4, the V gene TRBV19; tentatively, D is TRBD2 (7 bases). Looked up from germline, CDR1 is LNHDA and CDR2 is SQIVND (reference sequence). CDR3 length equals 12 residues. V lost 8 bases to trimming and J lost 8 bases, with 13 bases between them. The full variable domain, rest sourced from reference TRBV19 and TRBJ2-4, is DGGITQSPKYLFRKEGQNVTLSCEQNLNHDAMYWYRQDPGQGLRLIYYSQIVNDFQKGDIAEGYSVSREKKESFPLTVTSAQKNPTAFYLCASAQGRDIQYFGAGTRLSVL.

This clone was counted only a few times. V usage is TRBV2 and J usage is TRBJ2-7, with TRBD2 as a possible D gene (7 bases). This CDR3 spans 14 amino acids. Germline CDR1 SNHLY, CDR2 FYNNEI. V was shortened by 2 bases and J by 3 bases, with 11 bases between the two germline ends. Here the CDR3 reads CASSERGALYEQYF. The CDR3 nucleotides are TGTGCCAGCAGTGAACGGGGGGCCCTCTACGAGCAGTACTTC.

This clone has just a few counts. The chain uses TRBV29-1 and TRBJ1-2; no definite D call. Trimming removed 6 bases from V and 5 bases from J, with 10 bases in between. The CDR3 totals 11 residues. From germline, CDR1 is SQVTM and CDR2 ANQGSEA. As DNA, the CDR3 is TGCAGCGTGTGGACTCTTTATGGCTACACCTTC. It translates to CSVWTLYGYTF. The full variable domain, in which reference TRBV29-1 and TRBJ1-2 provide the parts outside the CDR3, is SAVISQKPSRDICQRGTSLTIQCQVDSQVTMMFWYRQQPGQSLTLIATANQGSEATYESGFVIDKFPISRPNLTFSTLTVSNMSPEDSSIYLCSVWTLYGYTFGSGTRLTVV.

This clone has a count of ten or more. The J gene is TRBJ2-3, the V gene TRBV20-1; 12 bases match TRBD2. The trim removed 6 bases at V and 4 bases at J, leaving 20 bases unmatched. Germline values: CDR1 DFQATT, CDR2 SNEGSKA (reference sequence). The CDR3 has 19 amino acids. The CDR3 nucleotides read TGCAGTGCCACGCTAGCGGGGGGGCCAGAGGCTGTTCCTGCAGATACGCAGTATTTT. Protein sequence: CSATLAGGPEAVPADTQYF.

The gene calls are TRBV6-1 and TRBJ2-7, with 7 positions matching TRBD1. CDR1 is MNHNS, CDR2 SASEGT, per germline. Losses at the gene ends were 7 bases for V and 2 bases for J; bases not matched to a gene: 8. The CDR3 is 14 residues long. The CDR3 spells CASTLGTEAYEQYF. CDR3 sequence (DNA): TGTGCCAGCACGTTGGGGACAGAGGCCTACGAGCAGTACTTC.